This T cell receptor beta chain emerged from a study of OX40 agonist ivuxolimab in advanced cancers. Only in-frame clones appear in the TCRdb table, and some are missing; sequencing was by immunoSEQ multiplex PCR. Of 70,000 to 90,000 clones listed, nearly 90% are singletons. The source was CD4+ or CD8+ T cells sorted from blood, collected in a trial of the OX40 agonist ivuxolimab. The sequence came from an adult with an advanced solid tumor such as melanoma, head and neck, liver or kidney cancer.

For the CDR3, the DNA is TGTGCCACCCTGAACAGGGTAATATACGAGCAGTACTTC. This codes for CATLNRVIYEQYF. The gene calls are TRBV28 and TRBJ2-5; D perhaps matches TRBD1 (6 bases). The J call may be incorrect, as the DNA end agrees better with TRBJ2-7. The CDR3 loop spans 13 amino acids. Per the germline V gene, CDR1 is MDHEN and CDR2 is SYDVKM.